The 22 T cell receptor beta chains below were found in one sample sequenced in a study of T cells after posttransplantation cyclophosphamide. Control samples came 1 year after myeloablative marrow transplants with methotrexate plus calcineurin inhibitor. TCRdb's copy holds only in-frame clones and misses some; the assay was immunoSEQ multiplex PCR. Here the sample spans roughly 14,000 clones, 84% being singletons. The sample consisted of PBMCs, taken less than 400 days after allogeneic stem cell transplant with calcineurin inhibitor and methotrexate. The source of these receptors is a male patient under 35 who received an allogeneic stem cell transplant from a related donor, was CMV-positive, and had no GVHD. The T cells may come from the graft donor.

V gene TRBV28 combines with J gene TRBJ1-1; 9 nucleotides line up with TRBD1. V shed 4 bases, J shed 6 bases, and the junction held 9 bases outside the gene matches. The CDR3 contains 15 residues. Germline assignment: CDR1 MDHEN and CDR2 SYDVKM. As DNA, the CDR3 is TGTGCCAGCAGTTCGCCGGGACAGGGATGGGCTGAAGCTTTCTTT. This codes for CASSSPGQGWAEAFF.

The V and J genes are TRBV5-8 and TRBJ1-6, with D perhaps TRBD1 (5 bases). This CDR3 region has 19 residues. The V and J ends lost 4 bases and 8 bases respectively, with 28 bases between them. Germline V gives CDR1 SGHTS, CDR2 YDEGEE. In DNA, the CDR3 is TGTGCCAGCAGCGAGGATAAAAATTCGGTCCCTCCGGGGGATTCACCCCTCCACTTT. Translated, it gives CASSEDKNSVPPGDSPLHF. Complete variable domain (other parts from reference TRBV5-8 and TRBJ1-6): EAGVTQSPTHLIKTRGQQATLRCSPISGHTSVYWYQQALGLGLQFLLWYDEGEERNRGNFPPRFSGRQFPNYSSELNVNALELEDSALYLCASSEDKNSVPPGDSPLHFGNGTRLTVT.

This chain links TRBV7-2 with TRBJ2-5; 10 bases align to TRBD1. Trimming at V came to 4 bases and at J to 4 bases, leaving 3 bases not matched to a gene. Germline-derived CDR1 and CDR2 are SGHTA and FQGNSA. The CDR3 totals 14 residues. The CDR3 DNA reads TGTGCCAGCAGCTCCAGGACAGGGGGAGAGACCCAGTACTTC. Residues: CASSSRTGGETQYF.

This clone was counted between two and nine times. The CDR3 nucleotides read TGTGCCAGCGCAGACAGCCGCACAGATACGCAGTATTTT. This translates into CASADSRTDTQYF. This chain connects TRBV7-9 to TRBJ2-3; D may be TRBD1 (5 bases). The germline V gene has CDR1 SEHNR and CDR2 FQNEAQ (reference sequence). With 8 bases removed from V and 1 base from J, the gap between germline ends came to 10 bases. CDR3 size: 13 residues.

The chain combines TRBV9 with TRBJ2-3; 12 nucleotides match TRBD2. CDR3 size: 18 residues. V trimming: 0 bases; J trimming: 0 bases; junction bases outside the gene matches: 5. Germline CDR1 SGDLS, CDR2 YYNGEE. The CDR3 nucleotides read TGTGCCAGCAGCGTAGACCTAGCGGGAGGGCCGAGCACAGATACGCAGTATTTT. It yields the protein CASSVDLAGGPSTDTQYF.

This sequence joins TRBV15 and TRBJ2-7, with 9 positions matching TRBD1. This CDR3 contains 15 residues. Germline V lookup: CDR1 LNHNV, CDR2 YYDKDF (reference sequence). V lost 2 bases and J lost 7; bases outside the gene matches: 9. DNA of the CDR3: TGTGCCACCAGCAGAAGGGCTACAGGGGGCGTTGAGCAGTACTTC. It translates to CATSRRATGGVEQYF.

V and J are TRBV19 and TRBJ2-1; 8 bases agree with TRBD2. CDR1 and CDR2 (germline): LNHDA, SQIVND (reference sequence). Germline trimming cut 5 bases from V and 3 bases from J; bases unmatched to any gene: 6. The CDR3 covers 15 residues. CDR3 protein: CASSLTGGGYNEQFF. The CDR3 coding sequence is TGTGCCAGTAGTCTAACCGGGGGGGGCTACAATGAGCAGTTCTTC.

The chain has TRBV29-1 and TRBJ2-2; TRBD1 matches 8 bases. The V gene's germline CDR1 is SQVTM and CDR2 ANQGSEA. Trimming removed 3 bases from V and 0 bases from J; junction bases left unmatched: 0. This CDR3 is built from 14 residues. The CDR3 DNA reads TGCAGCGTTGAGGACAGGGCGAACACCGGGGAGCTGTTTTTT. This codes for CSVEDRANTGELFF.

The genes are TRBV29-1 and TRBJ2-7; 7 nucleotides agree with TRBD1. Looked up from germline, CDR1 is SQVTM and CDR2 is ANQGSEA. This CDR3 spans 15 amino acids. The V gene end was trimmed by 3 bases and the J gene end by 3 bases; junction bases not matched to a gene: 11. Here the CDR3 reads CSVENAGTADYEQYF. CDR3 DNA sequence: TGCAGCGTTGAGAACGCCGGGACAGCGGACTACGAGCAGTACTTC.

This clone appeared once. The gene calls are TRBV11-2 and TRBJ2-2; TRBD2 aligns across 13 bases. CDR1 and CDR2 (germline): SGHAT, FQNNGV. The junction had 3 bases not matched to a gene; V was cut back by 4 bases and J by 4 bases. The CDR3 extends over 16 amino acids. The CDR3 loop is CASSSLAGGFTGELFF. The CDR3 DNA is TGTGCCAGCAGCTCACTAGCGGGAGGGTTCACCGGGGAGCTGTTTTTT.

This rearrangement joins TRBV6-6 to TRBJ2-7; 10 bases align to TRBD1. The CDR3 totals 11 residues. J lost 6 bases, V lost 8 bases, and 1 base had no gene match. The germline gives CDR1 MNHNY, CDR2 SVGAGI (reference sequence). The CDR3 bases are TGTGCCAGCGGGACAGGGGTCGAGCAGTACTTC. Translation: CASGTGVEQYF.

The gene calls are TRBV4-3 and TRBJ2-5; D possibly corresponds to TRBD1 (5 bases). Judging by the DNA end, TRBJ2-7 fits better; the J call may be wrong. Germline lookup yields CDR1 LGHNA and CDR2 YSLEER. This CDR3 spans 16 amino acids. For the CDR3, the DNA is TGCGCCAGCAGCCCCGACCATTGGGGCAGCTCCTACGAGCAGTACTTC. Its translation: CASSPDHWGSSYEQYF.

The J gene is TRBJ1-1, the V gene TRBV13; no definite D call. The germline V gene has CDR1 PRHDT and CDR2 FYEKMQ (reference sequence). The CDR3 has 14 residues. Trimming pared 4 bases from V and 4 bases from J, leaving 13 bases between. Here the CDR3 reads CASSWVDWSTEAFF. CDR3 bases: TGTGCCAGCAGCTGGGTCGACTGGAGCACTGAAGCTTTCTTT.

The rearrangement joins TRBV13 to TRBJ2-2; TRBD2 agrees at 14 bases. Trimming removed 3 bases from V and 6 bases from J; junction bases left unmatched: 6. This CDR3 comprises 17 residues. Looked up from germline, CDR1 is PRHDT and CDR2 is FYEKMQ (reference sequence). CDR3 nucleotide sequence: TGTGCCAGCAGCTTTAGTGTGGGACTAGCGGGAGCCGGGGAGCTGTTTTTT. Translation: CASSFSVGLAGAGELFF.

V and J are TRBV15 and TRBJ1-2; 8 nucleotides line up with TRBD1. The germline V gene has CDR1 LNHNV and CDR2 YYDKDF (reference sequence). J was trimmed by 5 bases and V by 0 bases; bases with no gene match: 5. The CDR3 spans 15 residues. Here the CDR3 DNA reads TGTGCCACCAGCAGAGATCAGGGGGCCTGGTATGGCTACACCTTC. Amino acid sequence: CATSRDQGAWYGYTF.

V and J are TRBV7-8 and TRBJ2-3, with 10 bases fitting TRBD2. The germline gives CDR1 SGHVS, CDR2 FQNEAQ. The CDR3 is 16 amino acids. The junction had 8 bases not matched to a gene; V was cut back by 5 bases and J by 3 bases. This CDR3 reads CASSLLAGEVTDTQYF. Here the CDR3 DNA reads TGTGCCAGCAGCCTGCTAGCGGGAGAGGTGACAGATACGCAGTATTTT.

The chain joins TRBV10-2 to TRBJ2-5; TRBD2 aligns across 16 bases. This CDR3 is 19 amino acids long. J lost 1 base, V lost 6 bases, and 11 bases had no gene match. CDR1 and CDR2 (germline): WSHSY, SAAADI. CDR3 amino acids: CASRPGTSGRAIAQETQYF. The CDR3 coding sequence is TGCGCCAGCAGGCCCGGGACTAGCGGGAGGGCCATCGCCCAAGAGACCCAGTACTTC.

The CDR3 loop reads CASSSRDYGYTF. The CDR3 DNA is TGTGCCAGCAGCTCACGGGACTATGGCTACACCTTC. The chain links TRBV7-9 to TRBJ1-2; no definite D call. Trimming took off 4 bases at V and 3 bases at J, with 6 bases between the two ends. This CDR3 region has 12 residues. Germline V gives CDR1 SEHNR, CDR2 FQNEAQ (reference sequence).

V and J are TRBV25-1 and TRBJ2-1; D is ambiguous. The V gene's germline CDR1 is MGHDK and CDR2 SYGVNS. With 5 bases removed from V and 9 bases from J, the gap between germline ends came to 14 bases. The CDR3 sequence is 13 residues long. CDR3 sequence (DNA): TGTGCCAGCAGTCTACTGGATAACAGTGAGCAGTTCTTC. Translated: CASSLLDNSEQFF.

As for this clone: One end of the junction does not line up with germline, which may come from a read error. J is TRBJ2-1 and V is TRBV7-7; 16 bases are a match to TRBD2. The CDR3 is 17 amino acids. Per the germline V gene, CDR1 is SSHAT and CDR2 is FNYEAQ (reference sequence). The CDR3 sequence is CASSSGTSGRGFNEQFF. CDR3 DNA: TGTGCTAGCAGCTCCGGGACTAGCGGGAGGGGATTCAATGAGCAGTTCTTC.

The chain carries TRBV7-2 and TRBJ1-2; 7 positions agree with TRBD1. The CDR3 covers 14 residues. Germline assignment: CDR1 SGHTA and CDR2 FQGNSA. Unmatched junction bases numbered 7, after V lost 3 bases and J lost 6 bases. CDR3 region: CASSLGRGRDGYTF. The CDR3 DNA reads as TGTGCCAGCAGCTTGGGTAGGGGGCGGGATGGCTACACCTTC.

The chain combines TRBV10-3 with TRBJ2-3, with 12 bases lining up with TRBD2. There are 17 residues in the CDR3. V was pared by 8 bases and J by 0 bases, with 9 bases of the junction left unmatched. The germline gives CDR1 ENHRY, CDR2 SYGVKD. CDR3 nucleotides: TGTGCCATCTCTGCTCTGACTAGCGGGGGAAGCACAGATACGCAGTATTTT. It codes for CAISALTSGGSTDTQYF.